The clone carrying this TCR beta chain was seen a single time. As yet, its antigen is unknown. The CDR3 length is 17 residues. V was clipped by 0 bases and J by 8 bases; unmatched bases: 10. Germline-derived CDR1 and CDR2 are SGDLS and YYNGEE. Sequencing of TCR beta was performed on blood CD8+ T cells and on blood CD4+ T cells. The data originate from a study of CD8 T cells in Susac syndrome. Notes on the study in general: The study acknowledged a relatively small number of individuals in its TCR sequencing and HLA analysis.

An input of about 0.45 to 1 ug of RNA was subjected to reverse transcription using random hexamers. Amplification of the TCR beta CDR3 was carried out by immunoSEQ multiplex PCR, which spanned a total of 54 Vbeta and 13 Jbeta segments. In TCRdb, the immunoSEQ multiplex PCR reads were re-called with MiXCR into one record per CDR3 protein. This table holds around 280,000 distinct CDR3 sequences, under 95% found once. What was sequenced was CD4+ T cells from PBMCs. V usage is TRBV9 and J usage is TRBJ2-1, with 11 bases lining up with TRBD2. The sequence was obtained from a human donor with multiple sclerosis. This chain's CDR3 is CASSVAPASGGRDEQFF. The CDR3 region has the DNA TGTGCCAGCAGCGTAGCCCCGGCTAGCGGGGGGCGGGATGAGCAGTTCTTC.